One sample yielded the 13 T cell receptor beta chains listed below, sequenced in a study of T cell repertoires in cytomegalovirus infection. The antigens these receptors bind are not known. Using its own MiXCR run on the reads, TCRdb lists one record per CDR3 protein. The top ten clones hold around 48% of a sample with about 570,000 distinct CDR3 sequences, approximately 40% of them seen once. The sequencing used cultured PBMCs, collected from culture after CMV antigen stimulation. All receptors derive from a human donor in good health (CMV status not recorded). Some clones in this sample may be carry-over from other donors' samples.

This clonotype came up a few times. The chain recombines TRBV19 with TRBJ1-1; D call uncertain. V was cut by 6 bases and J by 5 bases, with 16 bases left in between. Germline assignment: CDR1 LNHDA and CDR2 SQIVND (reference sequence). CDR3 length equals 14 residues. The CDR3 nucleotides are TGTGCCAGTAGCAGACACTTAGTGGGAACTGAAGCTTTCTTT. Amino acids: CASSRHLVGTEAFF.

J is TRBJ1-4 and V is TRBV7-9, with D tentatively TRBD1 (6 bases). The germline V gene has CDR1 SEHNR and CDR2 FQNEAQ (reference sequence). V lost 6 bases to trimming and J lost 8 bases, with 16 bases between them. CDR3 size: 14 residues. The CDR3 DNA is TGTGCCAGCAGTCCCGGGCAGGGGCCCGAAAAACTGTTTTTT. Its protein is CASSPGQGPEKLFF. The full variable domain, rest sourced from reference TRBV7-9 and TRBJ1-4, is DTGVSQNPRHKITKRGQNVTFRCDPISEHNRLYWYRQTLGQGPEFLTYFQNEAQLEKSRLLSDRFSAERPKGSFSTLEIQRTEQGDSAMYLCASSPGQGPEKLFFGSGTQLSVL.

This clonotype was observed a few times. V and J are TRBV28 and TRBJ1-5, with D possibly being TRBD1 (5 bases). V was cut by 5 bases and J by 2 bases, with 16 bases left in between. CDR3 length: 16 amino acids. CDR1 is MDHEN, CDR2 SYDVKM, per germline. CDR3 loop: CASSPSGRGGNQPQHF. The CDR3, as DNA: TGTGCCAGCAGTCCGTCCGGGAGGGGAGGCAATCAGCCCCAGCATTTT.

CDR3 DNA: TGTGCCAGCAGCTTAGTGGGCCCTGAGGAGCAGTACTTC. Encoded protein: CASSLVGPEEQYF. The genes are TRBV11-2 and TRBJ2-7; unclear D gene. The germline V and J ends were trimmed by 1 base and 7 bases, with 11 bases remaining between them. The CDR3 loop spans 13 amino acids. The germline CDR1 and CDR2 sequences are SGHAT and FQNNGV.

The rearrangement joins TRBV7-4 to TRBJ1-1; no definite D call. V was trimmed by 8 bases and J by 5 bases, leaving 12 bases between them. Per the germline V gene, CDR1 is SGHVT and CDR2 is SQSDAQ. The CDR3 loop spans 12 amino acids. This CDR3 is CASSRGQTEAFF. CDR3 DNA sequence: TGTGCCAGCTCTCGGGGTCAGACTGAAGCTTTCTTT.

The CDR3, as DNA: TGTGCCAGCAGCTTAGATCGATGGGGAAACACTGAAGCTTTCTTT. Translated, it gives CASSLDRWGNTEAFF. The V call is TRBV11-2, the J call TRBJ1-1; D is ambiguous. The V gene lost 0 bases and the J gene lost 2 bases, with 10 bases spanning the gap. The CDR3 is 15 residues long. Germline V gives CDR1 SGHAT, CDR2 FQNNGV.

This clonotype came up a few times. V usage is TRBV28 and J usage is TRBJ1-4; 8 bases map to TRBD1. This CDR3 has 14 residues. CDR1 is MDHEN and CDR2 is SYDVKM in the germline V gene. The trim removed 8 bases at V and 4 bases at J, leaving 6 bases unmatched. CDR3 DNA sequence: TGTGCCAGCGGGACAGGCTTAATTAATGAAAAACTGTTTTTT. Its translation is CASGTGLINEKLFF.

The rearrangement uses TRBV12-5 and TRBJ2-2, with 7 positions matching TRBD2. The CDR3 spans 18 residues. Germline assignment: CDR1 LGHNT and CDR2 FRNRAP. V trimming: 4 bases; J trimming: 1 base; junction bases outside the gene matches: 12. This CDR3 reads CASGWGEGRTLNTGELFF. DNA of the CDR3: TGTGCTAGTGGTTGGGGGGAGGGGAGGACGCTGAACACCGGGGAGCTGTTTTTT.

The chain links TRBV19 to TRBJ1-1; D is uncertain. The CDR3 is made up of 15 amino acids. Germline lookup yields CDR1 LNHDA and CDR2 SQIVND (reference sequence). V gave up 5 bases and J gave up 2 bases, with 15 bases separating them. CDR3 region: CASSAQRRRNTEAFF. The CDR3, as DNA: TGTGCCAGTAGTGCCCAACGGAGGAGAAACACTGAAGCTTTCTTT.

This clonotype turned up a few times. This sequence joins TRBV7-9 and TRBJ2-3; maybe TRBD2 (6 bases). CDR3 length equals 16 residues. V gave up 5 bases and J gave up 5 bases, with 20 bases separating them. CDR1 and CDR2 (germline): SEHNR, FQNEAQ (reference sequence). The chain's CDR3 is CASSLMGLKGGDTQYF. CDR3 DNA sequence: TGTGCCAGCAGCCTCATGGGGCTAAAGGGAGGAGATACGCAGTATTTT.

The chain employs TRBV6-2 or TRBV6-3 and TRBJ2-5; TRBD2 matches at 10 bases. The CDR3 length is 12 residues. Looked up from germline, CDR1 is MNHEY and CDR2 is SVGEGT. The V gene end was trimmed by 7 bases and the J gene end by 5 bases; junction bases not matched to a gene: 1. The CDR3 DNA sequence: TGTGCCAGCAAACTAGCGGGGGAGACCCAGTACTTC. It translates to CASKLAGETQYF.

This clonotype was counted between two and nine times. The CDR3: CASNYCDLTGTDTQYF. The CDR3 DNA sequence: TGTGCCAGCAACTATTGTGACCTAACCGGCACAGATACGCAGTATTTT. J is TRBJ2-3 and V is TRBV6-9; D is unclear. Germline lookup yields CDR1 MNHGY and CDR2 SVAAGI. Trimming cost V 7 bases and J 1 base, with 18 bases left between them. This CDR3 comprises 16 residues.

V usage is TRBV7-6 and J usage is TRBJ2-1; maybe TRBD2 (5 bases). CDR3 length equals 14 residues. The V end lost 5 bases, the J end lost 10 bases, and 18 bases lay between the germline ends. Germline CDR1 is SGHVS and CDR2 is FNYEAQ. The CDR3 sequence is CASSHPTRSREQFF. The DNA for the CDR3 is TGTGCCAGCAGCCACCCCACTAGAAGCCGGGAGCAGTTCTTC.